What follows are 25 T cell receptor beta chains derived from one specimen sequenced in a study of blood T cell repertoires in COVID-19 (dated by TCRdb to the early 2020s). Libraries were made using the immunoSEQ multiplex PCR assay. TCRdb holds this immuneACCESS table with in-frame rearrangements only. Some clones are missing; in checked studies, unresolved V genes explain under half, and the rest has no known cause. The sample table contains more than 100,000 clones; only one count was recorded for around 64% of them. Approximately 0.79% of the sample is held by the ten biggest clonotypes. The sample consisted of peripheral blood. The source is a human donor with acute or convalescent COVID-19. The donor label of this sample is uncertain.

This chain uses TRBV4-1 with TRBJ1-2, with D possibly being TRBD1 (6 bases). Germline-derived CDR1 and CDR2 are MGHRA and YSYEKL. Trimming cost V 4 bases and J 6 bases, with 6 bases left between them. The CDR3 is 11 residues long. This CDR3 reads CASSPGDGYTF. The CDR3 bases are TGCGCCAGCAGCCCAGGGGATGGCTACACCTTC.

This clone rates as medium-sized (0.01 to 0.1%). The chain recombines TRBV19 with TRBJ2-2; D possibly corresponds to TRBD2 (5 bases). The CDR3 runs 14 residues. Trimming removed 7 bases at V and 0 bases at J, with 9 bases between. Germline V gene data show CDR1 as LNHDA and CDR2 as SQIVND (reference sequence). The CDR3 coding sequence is TGTGCCAGTATGACCGGGACGAACACCGGGGAGCTGTTTTTT. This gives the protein CASMTGTNTGELFF. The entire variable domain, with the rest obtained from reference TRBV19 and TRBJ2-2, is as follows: DGGITQSPKYLFRKEGQNVTLSCEQNLNHDAMYWYRQDPGQGLRLIYYSQIVNDFQKGDIAEGYSVSREKKESFPLTVTSAQKNPTAFYLCASMTGTNTGELFFGEGSRLTVL.

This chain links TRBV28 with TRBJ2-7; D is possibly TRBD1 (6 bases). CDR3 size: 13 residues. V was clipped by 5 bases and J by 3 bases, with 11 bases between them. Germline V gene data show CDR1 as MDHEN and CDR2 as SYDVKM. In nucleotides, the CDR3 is TGTGCCAGCAGTCCCGGACAGAACTACGAGCAGTACTTC. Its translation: CASSPGQNYEQYF.

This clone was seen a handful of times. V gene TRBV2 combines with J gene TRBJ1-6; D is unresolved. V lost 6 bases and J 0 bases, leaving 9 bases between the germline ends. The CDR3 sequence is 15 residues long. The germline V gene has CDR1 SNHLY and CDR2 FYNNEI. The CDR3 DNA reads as TGTGCCAGCAGGGTCTATAGCTCCTATAATTCACCCCTCCACTTT. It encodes CASRVYSSYNSPLHF.

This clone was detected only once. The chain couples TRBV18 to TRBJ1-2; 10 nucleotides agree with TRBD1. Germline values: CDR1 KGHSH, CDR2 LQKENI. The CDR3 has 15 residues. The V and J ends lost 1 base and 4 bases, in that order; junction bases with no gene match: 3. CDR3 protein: CASSPQGQGLYGYTF. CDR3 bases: TGTGCCAGCTCACCACAGGGACAGGGGCTCTATGGCTACACCTTC. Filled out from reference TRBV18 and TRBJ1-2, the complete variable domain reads NAGVMQNPRHLVRRRGQEARLRCSPMKGHSHVYWYRQLPEEGLKFMVYLQKENIIDESGMPKERFSAEFPKEGPSILRIQQVVRGDSAAYFCASSPQGQGLYGYTFGSGTRLTVV.

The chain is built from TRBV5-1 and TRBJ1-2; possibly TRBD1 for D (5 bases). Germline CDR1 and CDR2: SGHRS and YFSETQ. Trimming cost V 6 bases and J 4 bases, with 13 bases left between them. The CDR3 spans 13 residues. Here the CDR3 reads CASTGDSIYGYTF. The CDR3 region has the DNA TGCGCCAGCACCGGAGACAGCATCTATGGCTACACCTTC.

The CDR3 spells CASSDGTGWSPLHF. The DNA for the CDR3 is TGTGCCAGCAGTGATGGGACAGGGTGGTCACCCCTCCACTTT. V and J are TRBV2 and TRBJ1-6; 9 nucleotides match TRBD1. J gave up 10 bases and V 3 bases, and 4 bases lay outside the gene matches. CDR1 is SNHLY, CDR2 FYNNEI, per germline. This CDR3 has 14 amino acids.

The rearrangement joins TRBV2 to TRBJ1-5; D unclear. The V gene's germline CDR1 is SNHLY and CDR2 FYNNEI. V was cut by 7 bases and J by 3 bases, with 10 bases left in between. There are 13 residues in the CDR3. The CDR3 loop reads CASKVNNNQPQHF. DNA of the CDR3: TGTGCCAGCAAAGTGAACAACAATCAGCCCCAGCATTTT.

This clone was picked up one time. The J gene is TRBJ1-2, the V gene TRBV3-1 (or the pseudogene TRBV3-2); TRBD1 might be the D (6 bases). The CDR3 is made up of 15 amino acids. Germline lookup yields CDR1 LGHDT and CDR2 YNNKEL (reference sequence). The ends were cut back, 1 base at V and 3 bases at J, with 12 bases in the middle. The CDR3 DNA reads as TGTGCCAGCAGCCAAGGGACAGCCAGCTACTATGGCTACACCTTC. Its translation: CASSQGTASYYGYTF.

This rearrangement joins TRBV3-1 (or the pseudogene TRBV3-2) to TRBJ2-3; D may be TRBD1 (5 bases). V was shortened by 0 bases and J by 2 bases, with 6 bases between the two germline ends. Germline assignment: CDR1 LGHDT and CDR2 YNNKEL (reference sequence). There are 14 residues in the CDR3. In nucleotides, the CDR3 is TGTGCCAGCAGCCAAGACAGGGCCACAGATACGCAGTATTTT. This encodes CASSQDRATDTQYF.

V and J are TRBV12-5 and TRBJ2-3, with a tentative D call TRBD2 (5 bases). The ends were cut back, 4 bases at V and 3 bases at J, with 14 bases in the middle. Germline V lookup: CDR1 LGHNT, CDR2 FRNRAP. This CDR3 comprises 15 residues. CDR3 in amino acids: CASGSAGMSTDTQYF. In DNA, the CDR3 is TGTGCTAGTGGTTCTGCCGGGATGTCGACAGATACGCAGTATTTT.

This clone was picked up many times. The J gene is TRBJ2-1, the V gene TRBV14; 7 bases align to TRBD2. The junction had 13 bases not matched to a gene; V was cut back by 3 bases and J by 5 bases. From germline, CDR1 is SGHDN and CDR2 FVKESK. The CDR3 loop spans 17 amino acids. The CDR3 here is CASSQGLGGGSHNEQFF. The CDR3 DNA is TGTGCCAGCAGCCAGGGATTGGGCGGGGGATCGCACAATGAGCAGTTCTTC.

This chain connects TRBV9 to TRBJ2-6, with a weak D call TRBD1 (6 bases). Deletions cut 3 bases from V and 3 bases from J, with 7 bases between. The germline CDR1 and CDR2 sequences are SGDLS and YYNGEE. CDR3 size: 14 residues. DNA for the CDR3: TGTGCCAGCAGCGACAGGGTTGGGGCCAACGTCCTGACTTTC. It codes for CASSDRVGANVLTF.

CDR3 sequence: CASSHRGPQGGGTDTQYF. CDR3 bases: TGTGCCAGCAGCCACCGGGGTCCACAGGGCGGTGGCACAGATACGCAGTATTTT. This rearrangement joins TRBV14 to TRBJ2-3, with a weak D call TRBD1 (6 bases). Germline-derived CDR1 and CDR2 are SGHDN and FVKESK. Between the trimmed V and J ends, which lost 3 bases and 1 base, there was a span of 20 bases. The CDR3 is made up of 18 amino acids.

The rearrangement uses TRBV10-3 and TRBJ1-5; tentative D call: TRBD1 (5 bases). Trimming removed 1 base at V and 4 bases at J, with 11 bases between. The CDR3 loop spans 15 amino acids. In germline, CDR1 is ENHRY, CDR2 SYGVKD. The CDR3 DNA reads TGTGCCATCAGTGAGTTCGACAGAGAGAATCAGCCCCAGCATTTT. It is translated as CAISEFDRENQPQHF.

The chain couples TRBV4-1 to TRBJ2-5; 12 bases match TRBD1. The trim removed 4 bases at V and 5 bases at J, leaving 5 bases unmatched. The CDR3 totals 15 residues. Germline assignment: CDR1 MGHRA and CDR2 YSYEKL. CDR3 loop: CASSPRDRGLETQYF. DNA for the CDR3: TGCGCCAGCAGCCCCCGGGACAGGGGGCTGGAGACCCAGTACTTC.

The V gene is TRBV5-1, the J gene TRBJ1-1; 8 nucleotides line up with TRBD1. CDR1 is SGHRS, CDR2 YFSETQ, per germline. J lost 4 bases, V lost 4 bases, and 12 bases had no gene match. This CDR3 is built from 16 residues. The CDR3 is CASSDPGTGGGTEAFF. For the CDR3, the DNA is TGCGCCAGCAGCGATCCCGGGACAGGAGGAGGCACTGAAGCTTTCTTT.

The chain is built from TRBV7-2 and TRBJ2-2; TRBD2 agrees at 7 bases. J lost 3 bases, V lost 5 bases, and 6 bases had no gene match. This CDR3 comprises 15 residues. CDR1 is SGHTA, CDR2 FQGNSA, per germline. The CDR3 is CASSRGEAYTGELFF. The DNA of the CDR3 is TGTGCCAGCAGCCGGGGGGAGGCGTACACCGGGGAGCTGTTTTTT.

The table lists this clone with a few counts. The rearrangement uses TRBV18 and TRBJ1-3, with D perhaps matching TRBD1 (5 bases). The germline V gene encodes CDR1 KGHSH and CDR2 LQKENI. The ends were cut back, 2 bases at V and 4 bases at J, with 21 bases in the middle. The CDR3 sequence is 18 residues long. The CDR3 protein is CASSPSLSLDTPGNTIYF. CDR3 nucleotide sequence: TGTGCCAGCTCACCATCTTTATCTCTGGACACTCCCGGAAACACCATATATTTT.

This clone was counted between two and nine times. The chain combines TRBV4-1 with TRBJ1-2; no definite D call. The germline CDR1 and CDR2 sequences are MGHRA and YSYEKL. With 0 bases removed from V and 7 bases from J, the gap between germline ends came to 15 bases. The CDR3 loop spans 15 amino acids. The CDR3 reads CASSQDPVSGFGYTF. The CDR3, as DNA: TGCGCCAGCAGCCAAGATCCGGTCTCCGGGTTTGGCTACACCTTC.

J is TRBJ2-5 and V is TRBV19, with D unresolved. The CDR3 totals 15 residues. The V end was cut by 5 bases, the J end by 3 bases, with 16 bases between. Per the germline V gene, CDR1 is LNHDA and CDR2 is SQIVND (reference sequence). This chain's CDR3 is CASSVIPTLEETQYF. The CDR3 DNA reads TGTGCCAGTAGTGTCATCCCTACTTTAGAAGAGACCCAGTACTTC.

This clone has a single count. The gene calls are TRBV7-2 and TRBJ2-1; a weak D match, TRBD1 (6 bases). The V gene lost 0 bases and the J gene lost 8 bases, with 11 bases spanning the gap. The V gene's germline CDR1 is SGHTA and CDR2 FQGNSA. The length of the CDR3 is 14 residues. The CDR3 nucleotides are TGTGCCAGCAGCTTAGCGTGGACAGTCGATGAGCAGTTCTTC. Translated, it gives CASSLAWTVDEQFF.

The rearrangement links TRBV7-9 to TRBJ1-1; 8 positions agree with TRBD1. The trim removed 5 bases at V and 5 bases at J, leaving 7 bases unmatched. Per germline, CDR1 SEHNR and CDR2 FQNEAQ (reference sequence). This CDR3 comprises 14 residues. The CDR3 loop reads CASSKTGGRTEAFF. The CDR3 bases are TGTGCCAGCAGCAAAACAGGGGGTAGGACTGAAGCTTTCTTT.

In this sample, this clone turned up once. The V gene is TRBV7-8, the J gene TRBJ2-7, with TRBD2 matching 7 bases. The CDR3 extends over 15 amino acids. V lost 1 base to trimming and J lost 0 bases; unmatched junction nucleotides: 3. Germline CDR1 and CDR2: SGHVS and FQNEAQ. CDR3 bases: TGTGCCAGCAGCTTAGGTGGGGGGGGCTCCTACGAGCAGTACTTC. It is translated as CASSLGGGGSYEQYF.

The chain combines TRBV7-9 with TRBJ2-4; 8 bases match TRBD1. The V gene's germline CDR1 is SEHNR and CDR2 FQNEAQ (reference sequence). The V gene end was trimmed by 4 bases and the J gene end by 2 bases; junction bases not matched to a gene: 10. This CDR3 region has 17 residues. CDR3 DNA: TGTGCCAGCAGCTCCCGTGCAGGGGGCTTAACCAAAAACATTCAGTACTTC. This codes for CASSSRAGGLTKNIQYF. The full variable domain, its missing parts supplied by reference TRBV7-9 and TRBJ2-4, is DTGVSQNPRHKITKRGQNVTFRCDPISEHNRLYWYRQTLGQGPEFLTYFQNEAQLEKSRLLSDRFSAERPKGSFSTLEIQRTEQGDSAMYLCASSSRAGGLTKNIQYFGAGTRLSVL.